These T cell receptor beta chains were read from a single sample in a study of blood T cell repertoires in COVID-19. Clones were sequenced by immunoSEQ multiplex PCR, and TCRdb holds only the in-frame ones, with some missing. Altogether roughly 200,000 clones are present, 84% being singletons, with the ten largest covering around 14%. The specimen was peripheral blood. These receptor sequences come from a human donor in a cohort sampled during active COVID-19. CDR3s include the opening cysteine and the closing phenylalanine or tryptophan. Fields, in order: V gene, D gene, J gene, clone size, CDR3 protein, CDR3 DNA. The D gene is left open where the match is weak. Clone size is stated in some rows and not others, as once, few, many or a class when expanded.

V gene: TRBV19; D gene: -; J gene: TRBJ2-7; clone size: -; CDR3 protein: CASSRAGPYEQYF; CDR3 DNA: TGTGCCAGTAGTAGGGCAGGCCCCTACGAGCAGTACTTC
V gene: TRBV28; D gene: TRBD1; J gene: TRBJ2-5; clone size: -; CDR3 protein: CASSWDRKTQYF; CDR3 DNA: TGTGCCAGCAGTTGGGACAGAAAGACCCAGTACTTC
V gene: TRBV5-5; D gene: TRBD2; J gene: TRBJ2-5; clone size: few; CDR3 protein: CASSSRTGGQETQYF; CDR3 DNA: TGTGCCAGCAGCTCCCGAACGGGGGGTCAAGAGACCCAGTACTTC
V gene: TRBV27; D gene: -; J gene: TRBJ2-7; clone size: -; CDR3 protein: CASSLSGGQTYEQYF; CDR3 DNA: TGTGCCAGCAGTTTATCGGGGGGGCAAACCTACGAGCAGTACTTC
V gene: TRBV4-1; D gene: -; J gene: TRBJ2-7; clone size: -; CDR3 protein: CASSPGFYREQYF; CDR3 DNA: TGCGCCAGCAGCCCGGGGTTTTACCGCGAGCAGTACTTC
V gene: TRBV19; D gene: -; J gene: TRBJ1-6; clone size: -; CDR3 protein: CASSPTGTMWNDSPLHF; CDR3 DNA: TGTGCCAGTAGTCCCACCGGGACAATGTGGAATGATTCACCCCTCCACTTT
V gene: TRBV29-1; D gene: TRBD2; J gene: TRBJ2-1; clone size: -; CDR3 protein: CSVLTSGSTPGNEQFF; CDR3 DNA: TGCAGCGTTTTGACTAGCGGGAGCACCCCCGGCAATGAGCAGTTCTTC
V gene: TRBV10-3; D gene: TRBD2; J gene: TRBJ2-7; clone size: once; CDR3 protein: CAIGAGGPYEQYF; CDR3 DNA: TGTGCCATCGGTGCGGGAGGGCCCTACGAGCAGTACTTC
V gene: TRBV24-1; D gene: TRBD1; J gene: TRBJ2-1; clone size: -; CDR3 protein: CATSDPGQGKSNNEQFF; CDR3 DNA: TGTGCCACCAGTGACCCGGGACAGGGGAAAAGCAACAATGAGCAGTTCTTC
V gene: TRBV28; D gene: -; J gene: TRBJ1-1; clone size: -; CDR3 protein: CASSLAGPSLKAFF; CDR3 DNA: TGTGCCAGCAGTTTAGCAGGGCCATCCTTGAAAGCTTTCTTT
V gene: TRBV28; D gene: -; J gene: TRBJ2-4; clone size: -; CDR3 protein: CASSFPGKLAKNIQYF; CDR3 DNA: TGTGCCAGCAGTTTCCCGGGAAAGCTAGCCAAAAACATTCAGTACTTC
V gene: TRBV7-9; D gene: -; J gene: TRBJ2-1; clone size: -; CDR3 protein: CASRFGSTYNEQFF; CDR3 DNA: TGTGCCAGCAGATTCGGGAGCACCTACAATGAGCAGTTCTTC
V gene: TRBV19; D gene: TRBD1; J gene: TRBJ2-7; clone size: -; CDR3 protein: CASSPPGGLNYEQYF; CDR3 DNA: TGTGCCAGTAGTCCTCCAGGGGGCTTGAACTACGAGCAGTACTTC
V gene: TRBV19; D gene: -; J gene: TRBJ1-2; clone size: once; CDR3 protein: CASSTGDSNYGYTF; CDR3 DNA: TGTGCCAGTAGTACAGGGGATTCTAACTATGGCTACACCTTC
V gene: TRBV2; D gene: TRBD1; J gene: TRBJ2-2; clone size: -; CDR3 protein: CASSGLWTGRTGELFF; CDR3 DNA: TGTGCCAGCAGTGGGTTGTGGACAGGGAGGACCGGGGAGCTGTTTTTT
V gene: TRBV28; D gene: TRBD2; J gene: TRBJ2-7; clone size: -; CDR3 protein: CASSSGLAGYEQYF; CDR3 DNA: TGTGCCAGCAGTTCAGGACTAGCGGGATACGAGCAGTACTTC
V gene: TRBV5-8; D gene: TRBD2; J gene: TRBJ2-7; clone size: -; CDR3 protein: CASSRGTSGYEQYF; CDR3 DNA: TGTGCCAGCAGCCGGGGGACTAGCGGATACGAGCAGTACTTC
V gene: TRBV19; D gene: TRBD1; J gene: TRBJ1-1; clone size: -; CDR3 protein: CASSIEPPGGRNTEAFF; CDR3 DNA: TGTGCCAGTAGTATCGAGCCCCCAGGGGGCCGAAACACTGAAGCTTTCTTT
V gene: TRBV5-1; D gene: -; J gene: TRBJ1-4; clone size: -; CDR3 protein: CASSLGAGTVFSATNEKLFF; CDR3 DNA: TGCGCCAGCAGCTTGGGGGCAGGAACAGTCTTTTCTGCAACTAATGAAAAACTGTTTTTT
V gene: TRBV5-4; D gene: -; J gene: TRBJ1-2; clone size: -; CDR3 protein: CASSSGWRGPGYTF; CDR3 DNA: TGTGCCAGCAGCTCGGGGTGGCGGGGGCCGGGCTACACCTTC
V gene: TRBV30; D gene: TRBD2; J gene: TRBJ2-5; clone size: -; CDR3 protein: CAWAVGGQRETQYF; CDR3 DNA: TGTGCCTGGGCCGTGGGAGGGCAGCGGGAGACCCAGTACTTC
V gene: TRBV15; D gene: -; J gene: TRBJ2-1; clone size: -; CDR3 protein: CATSRDAGGSPGSRQFF; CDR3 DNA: TGTGCCACCAGCAGAGATGCTGGAGGGAGCCCCGGTTCCCGGCAGTTCTTC
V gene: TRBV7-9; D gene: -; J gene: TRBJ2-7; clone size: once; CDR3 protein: CASSLVDYEQYF; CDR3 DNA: TGTGCCAGCAGCTTAGTAGACTACGAGCAGTACTTC
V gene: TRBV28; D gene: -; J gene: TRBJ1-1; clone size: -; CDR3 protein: CASSLATGLEAFF; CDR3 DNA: TGTGCCAGCAGTTTAGCCACAGGGCTTGAAGCTTTCTTT
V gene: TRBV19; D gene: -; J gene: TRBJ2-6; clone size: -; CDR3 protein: CASSTSRLGDGSGANVLTF; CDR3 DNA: TGTGCCAGTAGTACGTCAAGACTAGGGGACGGATCTGGGGCCAACGTCCTGACTTTC
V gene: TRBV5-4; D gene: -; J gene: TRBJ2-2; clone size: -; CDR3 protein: CASSSGTLNTGELFF; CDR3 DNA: TGTGCCAGCAGCTCCGGGACTCTGAACACCGGGGAGCTGTTTTTT
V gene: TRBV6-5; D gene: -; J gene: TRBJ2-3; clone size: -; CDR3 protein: CASRLQRSSTDTQYF; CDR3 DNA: TGTGCCAGCAGGCTACAGAGATCTAGCACAGATACGCAGTATTTT
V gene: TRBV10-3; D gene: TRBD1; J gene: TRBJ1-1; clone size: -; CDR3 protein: CAISETGQASTEAFF; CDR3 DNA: TGTGCCATCAGTGAAACAGGACAGGCGAGCACTGAAGCTTTCTTT
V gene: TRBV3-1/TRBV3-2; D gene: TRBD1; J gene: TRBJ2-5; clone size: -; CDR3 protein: CASSRGQGETQYF; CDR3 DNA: TGTGCCAGCAGCCGAGGACAGGGAGAGACCCAGTACTTC
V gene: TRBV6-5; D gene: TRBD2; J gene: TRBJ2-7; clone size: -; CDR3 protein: CATSPWRGYYEQYF; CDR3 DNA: TGTGCCACCAGTCCTTGGCGGGGGTACTACGAGCAGTACTTC
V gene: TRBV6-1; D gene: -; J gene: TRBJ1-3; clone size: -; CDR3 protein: CASSERGGLSGNTIYF; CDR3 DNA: TGTGCCAGCAGTGAAAGGGGCGGCCTCTCTGGAAACACCATATATTTT
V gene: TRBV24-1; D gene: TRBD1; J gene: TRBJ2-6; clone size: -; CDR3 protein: CATSDLARGRAANVLTF; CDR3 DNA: TGTGCCACCAGTGATTTAGCCAGGGGGCGGGCGGCCAACGTCCTGACTTTC
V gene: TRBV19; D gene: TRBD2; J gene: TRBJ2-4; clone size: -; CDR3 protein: CASSPRLAGVGIGNIQYF; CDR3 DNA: TGTGCCAGTAGTCCACGACTAGCGGGAGTGGGGATAGGAAACATTCAGTACTTC
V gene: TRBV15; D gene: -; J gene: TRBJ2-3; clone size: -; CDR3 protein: CATSRVARATDTQYF; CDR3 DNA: TGTGCCACCAGCAGAGTAGCGAGGGCCACAGATACGCAGTATTTT
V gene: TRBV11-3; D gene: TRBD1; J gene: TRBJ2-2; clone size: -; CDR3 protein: CASSLAGQGARTGELFF; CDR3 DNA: TGTGCCAGCAGCTTAGCTGGGCAGGGGGCGAGAACCGGGGAGCTGTTTTTT
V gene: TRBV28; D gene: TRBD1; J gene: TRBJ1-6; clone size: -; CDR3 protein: CASSFGTAIKPLHF; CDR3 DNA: TGTGCCAGCAGTTTCGGGACAGCCATCAAGCCCCTCCACTTT
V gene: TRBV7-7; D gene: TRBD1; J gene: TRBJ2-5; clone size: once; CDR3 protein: CASSPRQGRQETQYF; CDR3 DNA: TGTGCTAGCAGCCCAAGACAGGGGCGCCAAGAGACCCAGTACTTC
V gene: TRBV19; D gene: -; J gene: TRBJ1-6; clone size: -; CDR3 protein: CASSNGPGTSNSPLHF; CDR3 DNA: TGTGCCAGTAGTAACGGGCCCGGGACATCGAATTCACCCCTCCACTTT
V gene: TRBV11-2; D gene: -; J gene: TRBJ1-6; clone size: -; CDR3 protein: CASSPSTASYNSPLHF; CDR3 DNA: TGTGCCAGCAGCCCCTCGACAGCGTCCTATAATTCACCCCTCCACTTT
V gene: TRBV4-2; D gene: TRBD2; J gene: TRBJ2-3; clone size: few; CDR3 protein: CASSQASRASGMTDTQYF; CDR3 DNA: TGTGCCAGCAGCCAAGCAAGTCGTGCTAGCGGGATGACAGATACGCAGTATTTT
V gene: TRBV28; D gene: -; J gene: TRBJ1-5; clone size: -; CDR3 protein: CASSLFGFPQHF; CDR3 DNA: TGTGCCAGCAGTTTATTCGGGTTTCCCCAGCATTTT
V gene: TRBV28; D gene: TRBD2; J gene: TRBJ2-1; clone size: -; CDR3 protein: CASLGTSGRSNEQFF; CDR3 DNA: TGTGCCAGCCTCGGGACTAGCGGGAGGAGCAATGAGCAGTTCTTC
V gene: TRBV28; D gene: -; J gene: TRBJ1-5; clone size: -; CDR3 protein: CASSSPRDINQPQHF; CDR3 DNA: TGTGCCAGCAGTTCGCCCCGGGACATTAATCAGCCCCAGCATTTT
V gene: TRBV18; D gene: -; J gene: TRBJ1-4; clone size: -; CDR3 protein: CASSLSAVYNEKLFF; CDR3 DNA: TGTGCCAGCTCACTATCGGCGGTTTATAATGAAAAACTGTTTTTT
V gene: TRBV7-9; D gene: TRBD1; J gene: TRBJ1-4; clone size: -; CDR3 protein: CASSLETGRNEKLFF; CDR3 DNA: TGTGCCAGCAGCTTAGAGACAGGGAGAAATGAAAAACTGTTTTTT
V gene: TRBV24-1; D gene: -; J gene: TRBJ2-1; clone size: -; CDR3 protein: CATSDPAGGSYNEQFF; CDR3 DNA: TGTGCCACCAGTGACCCAGCTGGCGGCTCCTACAATGAGCAGTTCTTC
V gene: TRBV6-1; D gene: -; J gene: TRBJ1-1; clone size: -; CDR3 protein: CASSESGVLPNTEAFF; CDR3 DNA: TGTGCCAGCAGTGAATCAGGGGTCTTACCGAACACTGAAGCTTTCTTT
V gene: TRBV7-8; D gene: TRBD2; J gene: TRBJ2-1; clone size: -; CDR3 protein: CASSLAPTSEGRNEQFF; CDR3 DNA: TGTGCCAGCAGCTTAGCCCCGACTAGCGAGGGTCGGAATGAGCAGTTCTTC
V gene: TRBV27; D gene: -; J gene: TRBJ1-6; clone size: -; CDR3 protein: CASSDSPLHF; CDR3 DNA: TGTGCCAGTTCGGATTCACCCCTCCACTTT
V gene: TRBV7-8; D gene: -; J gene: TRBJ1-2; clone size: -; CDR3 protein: CASSLVRWGPRGYGYTF; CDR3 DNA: TGTGCCAGCAGCTTAGTGCGCTGGGGGCCGCGTGGCTATGGCTACACCTTC
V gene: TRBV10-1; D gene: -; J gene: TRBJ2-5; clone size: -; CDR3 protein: CASSETAVQETQYF; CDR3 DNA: TGCGCCAGCAGTGAGACAGCGGTTCAAGAGACCCAGTACTTC
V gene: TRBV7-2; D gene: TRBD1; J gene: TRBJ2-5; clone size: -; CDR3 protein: CASSLDRRGQRETQYF; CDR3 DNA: TGTGCCAGCAGCTTAGATCGTAGGGGACAGAGAGAGACCCAGTACTTC
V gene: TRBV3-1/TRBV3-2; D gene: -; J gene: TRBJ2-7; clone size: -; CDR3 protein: CASSPLFIFGAEEANEQYF; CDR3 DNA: TGTGCCAGCAGCCCCCTTTTTATTTTTGGAGCGGAGGAGGCGAACGAGCAGTACTTC